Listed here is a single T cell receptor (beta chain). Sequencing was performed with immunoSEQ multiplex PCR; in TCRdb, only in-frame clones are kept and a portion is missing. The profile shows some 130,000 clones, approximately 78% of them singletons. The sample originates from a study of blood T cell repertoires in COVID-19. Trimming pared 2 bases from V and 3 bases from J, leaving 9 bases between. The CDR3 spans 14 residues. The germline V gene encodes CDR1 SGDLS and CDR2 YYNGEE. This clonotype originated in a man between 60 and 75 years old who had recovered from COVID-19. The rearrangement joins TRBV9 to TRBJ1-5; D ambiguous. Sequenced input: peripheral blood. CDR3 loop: CASSVGGFNQPQHF. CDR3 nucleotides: TGTGCCAGCAGCGTTGGAGGTTTCAATCAGCCCCAGCATTTT.